The 16 T cell receptor beta chains given below trace back to one sample, sequenced in a study of monozygotic twins with inflammatory bowel disease. TCRdb derives one entry per CDR3 protein from the 5' RACE reads, leaving out DNA. This table holds roughly 160,000 distinct CDR3 sequences. Sequencing was carried out using blood. Every receptor here comes from a human donor with ulcerative colitis or Crohn's disease, or a healthy co-twin of an affected twin (not recorded which).

The chain's CDR3 is CASSGRDRFYEQYF. This sequence joins TRBV6-2 or TRBV6-3 and TRBJ2-7; TCRdb's D call, TRBD1, is unchecked because there is no DNA. This CDR3 is 14 amino acids long. The germline V gene encodes CDR1 MNHEY and CDR2 SVGEGT.

This chain connects TRBV19 to TRBJ2-2. This CDR3 has 13 amino acids. Germline CDR1 is LNHDA and CDR2 is SQIVND (reference sequence). CDR3 loop: CASSIYDTGELFF.

This rearrangement joins TRBV5-1 to TRBJ1-1; no DNA is available, so the TRBD1 call from TCRdb remains unchecked. CDR1 is SGHRS and CDR2 is YFSETQ in the germline V gene. This CDR3 contains 15 residues. Here the CDR3 reads CASSSGGTANTEAFF. Full variable domain (rest looked up from reference TRBV5-1 and TRBJ1-1): KAGVTQTPRYLIKTRGQQVTLSCSPISGHRSVSWYQQTPGQGLQFLFEYFSETQRNKGNFPGRFSGRQFSNSRSEMNVSTLELGDSALYLCASSSGGTANTEAFFGQGTRLTVV.

The chain joins TRBV19 to TRBJ2-3. Looked up from germline, CDR1 is LNHDA and CDR2 is SQIVND (reference sequence). This CDR3 is 15 amino acids long. CDR3 residues: CASSILGATTDTQYF.

The chain recombines TRBV6-5 with TRBJ2-3; TCRdb gives TRBD1 as the D gene, but with no DNA this cannot be confirmed. Germline-derived CDR1 and CDR2 are MNHEY and SVGAGI. This CDR3 is 17 amino acids long. CDR3 in amino acids: CASSYPPRGLQADTQYF.

This chain links TRBV18 with TRBJ2-7; the D call of TRBD1 rests on TCRdb alone, since no DNA is present to check it. Germline assignment: CDR1 KGHSH and CDR2 LQKENI. The CDR3 contains 15 residues. The CDR3 loop reads CASSPKARGLDEQYF.

V gene TRBV3-1 combines with J gene TRBJ1-6; TCRdb lists TRBD1, though no DNA is available to test this call. The V gene's germline CDR1 is LGHDT and CDR2 YNNKEL (reference sequence). CDR3 size: 15 residues. CDR3 sequence reads: CASSPQGARNSPLHF.

The V gene is TRBV12-3 or TRBV12-4, the J gene TRBJ1-5. This CDR3 has 14 residues. CDR3 in amino acids: CASNLGRIGQPQHF.

The V and J genes are TRBV7-2 and TRBJ2-3; checking the TCRdb D call of TRBD2 is not possible without DNA. The CDR3 has 17 amino acids. CDR1 is SGHTA and CDR2 is FQGNSA in the germline V gene. The CDR3 sequence is CASSLIVRLAGTDTQYF.

The J gene is TRBJ2-2, the V gene TRBV6-5; the D gene TCRdb calls, TRBD2, cannot be checked with no DNA. CDR3 length equals 18 residues. Per the germline V gene, CDR1 is MNHEY and CDR2 is SVGAGI. The CDR3 loop is CASSYSLTSGRASGELFF.

V and J are TRBV10-3 and TRBJ2-1. The V gene's germline CDR1 is ENHRY and CDR2 SYGVKD. CDR3 size: 14 residues. This CDR3 reads CAISASSTYNEQFF.

This sequence joins TRBV5-1 and TRBJ2-3; TCRdb's assignment of TRBD1 cannot be checked, as there is no DNA. This CDR3 has 15 residues. Germline V gives CDR1 SGHRS, CDR2 YFSETQ. The CDR3 loop is CASSLGQGNTDTQYF.

The genes are TRBV28 and TRBJ2-7; the D call from TCRdb, TRBD1, cannot be confirmed without DNA. Germline V lookup: CDR1 MDHEN, CDR2 SYDVKM. The CDR3 has 14 amino acids. The CDR3 is CASSSTGQFYEQYF.

The gene calls are TRBV20-1 and TRBJ2-1. CDR1 and CDR2 (germline): DFQATT, SNEGSKA (reference sequence). The CDR3 extends over 15 amino acids. The CDR3 sequence is CSARAAGGTYNEQFF.

The rearrangement uses TRBV25-1 and TRBJ1-1; with no DNA, the TCRdb D assignment of TRBD1 cannot be verified. The CDR3 totals 16 residues. Germline values: CDR1 MGHDK, CDR2 SYGVNS. CDR3 amino acids: CASSGRGNSLWTEAFF.

This rearrangement joins TRBV24-1 to TRBJ2-1; TCRdb selects TRBD2, and the lack of DNA leaves this call unchecked. The CDR3 spans 19 residues. CDR1 KGHDR and CDR2 SFDVKD come from the germline V gene. CDR3 sequence: CATSDPGTSGRGFYNEQFF.